Listed below are T cell receptor beta chains from one sample, sequenced in a study of spatial heterogeneity in lung cancer. TCRdb re-called the 5' RACE reads through MiXCR, storing one row per CDR3 protein. The sample contains tens of thousands of distinct CDR3 sequences, less than 15% of which appear only once. Specimen: PBMCs, collected at surgery. The receptors come from a male donor with early-stage non-small cell lung cancer. The conserved cysteine and the conserved F or W are not part of the CDR3 here. The order of the fields is CDR3 length, V gene, CDR3 protein.

12	TRBV7-2	ASSPSGDKDTQY
12	TRBV4-3	ASSQASSPDTQY
12	TRBV30	AWSRGGDTDTQY
13	TRBV27	ASSFRSGGNQPQH
12	TRBV6-5	ASSLTFRDTEAF
10	TRBV11-2	ASSSEYNEQF
10	TRBV6-2/TRBV6-3	ATQGDEDEQY
16	TRBV6-2/TRBV6-3	ASSPHKTGASPTGELF
11	TRBV7-2	ASSPRDIREQY
12	TRBV5-1	ASSPMDSNSPLH
10	TRBV28	ATLRKPDTQY
11	TRBV6-2/TRBV6-3	ASSPLTVQPQH
14	TRBV7-2	ASSSRTSGNTDTQY
13	TRBV6-2/TRBV6-3	ASSYPQGTNQPQH
11	TRBV6-2/TRBV6-3	ASSWGGSGEQF
13	TRBV11-2	ASSSSTYPGDGYT
13	TRBV29-1	SVEGTDKLGGELF
12	TRBV18	ASSPTSNTGELF
13	TRBV7-2	ASSLTSVNTGELF
12	TRBV12-3/TRBV12-4	ASRIDRGTGELF
12	TRBV28	ASSLSAATYGYT
13	TRBV10-3	AISDPSGSADTQY
13	TRBV28	ASSLAGYVPDTQY
15	TRBV5-6	ASSLASSSGSADTQY
13	TRBV7-2	ASSLAGGTYNEQF
11	TRBV12-3/TRBV12-4	ASSFKPLGELF
10	TRBV7-9	ASSLVNSPLH
9	TRBV20-1	SASTQGSYT
11	TRBV29-1	SPPNGRQETQY
13	TRBV20-1	SARDEGTTVYEQY
11	TRBV2	ASSKQGQETQY
14	TRBV24-1	ATSDLPGDNTGELF
13	TRBV2	ASSELAGNTDTQY
11	TRBV18	ASSPGQGIEQF
12	TRBV6-5	ASSETGVNSPLH
13	TRBV28	ASSLVGGASYEQY
10	TRBV7-3	ASSHSTGEQF
12	TRBV29-1	SVDFGESTFKQY
12	TRBV20-1	SARVPTGYYEQY
12	TRBV7-9	ASSLVIAVETQY
11	TRBV12-3/TRBV12-4	ASSLTRYQPQH
15	TRBV14	ASSRDLGQGALRGYT
12	TRBV5-1	ASSLQGNTGELF
11	TRBV12-3/TRBV12-4	ASSWDSSYEQY
12	TRBV29-1	SVIGLAVEDTQY
12	TRBV7-9	ASSLVSGDYGYT
12	TRBV5-1	ASSRDSGGYGYT
13	TRBV7-2	ASSLRSGSGNTIY
10	TRBV28	ASSLERPEAF
12	TRBV11-2	ASDRDLSYNEQF
19	TRBV28	ASSFQGRGTGYSSGANVLT
14	TRBV7-3	ASSLSPGTGGNEQF
12	TRBV20-1	SARAAGGTYEQY
16	TRBV5-1	ASSFGSGVLSSTDTQY
14	TRBV7-9	ASSQNSGTSYNEQF
10	TRBV28	ASSLSGTEAF